The source of this T cell receptor beta chain is a study of CXCR3-negative and CXCR3-positive naive CD8 T cells. The study, taken as a whole, reports: Both naive subsets showed comparably high diversity, and memory CD8+ cells showed much lower diversity. The study found more hydrophobic TRB CDR3s in CXCR3-positive naive cells than in CXCR3-negative naive cells. Memory, not naive, CXCR3-negative and CXCR3-positive cells differed in TRBV-TRBJ usage.

Naive CD8+ T cells displayed a CD45RO-CCR7+CD27+CD95- phenotype. The libraries of TRB cDNA were constructed through 5' RACE using UMI labels. With the 5' RACE reads reprocessed, TCRdb shows one record per CDR3 protein and no DNA. The listing contains about 63,000 distinct CDR3 sequences. With respect to this clonotype: The antigen is undetermined.

Germline CDR1 is SQVTM and CDR2 is ANQGSEA. This CDR3 region has 14 residues. Sequenced sample: naive CXCR3+ CD8+ T cells from blood. Stated subset: CD45RO-CCR7+CD27+CD95- naive CD8+ T cells expressing CXCR3 (TNR3+). This sequence joins TRBV29-1 and TRBJ2-3; as DNA is missing, the TRBD2 call by TCRdb cannot be tested. This sequence originates from a human donor in good health. Some clones in this sample may be carry-over from other donors' samples. This chain's CDR3 is CSVEWVGGADTQYF.